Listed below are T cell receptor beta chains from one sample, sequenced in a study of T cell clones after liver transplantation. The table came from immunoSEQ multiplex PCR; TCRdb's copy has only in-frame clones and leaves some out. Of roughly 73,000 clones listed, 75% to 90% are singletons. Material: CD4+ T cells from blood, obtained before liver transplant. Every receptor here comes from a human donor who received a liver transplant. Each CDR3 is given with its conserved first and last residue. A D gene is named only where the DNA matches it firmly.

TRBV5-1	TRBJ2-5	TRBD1	CASSYGTGYQETQYF
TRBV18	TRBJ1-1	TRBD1	CASSARTGGLDTEAFF
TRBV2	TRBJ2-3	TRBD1	CASRDRGTDTQYF
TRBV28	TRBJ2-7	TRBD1	CASSLTGALYEQYF
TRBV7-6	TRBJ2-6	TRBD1	CASSPPKTGIRANVLTF
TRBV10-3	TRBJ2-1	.	CAISEWEASYNEQFF
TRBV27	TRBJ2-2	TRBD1	CASTYWGTANTGELFF
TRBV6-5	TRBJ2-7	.	CASSSGLTSSYEQYF
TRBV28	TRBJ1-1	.	CASSSINTEAFF
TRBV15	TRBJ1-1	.	CATSRDWSEEAFF
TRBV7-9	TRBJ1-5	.	CASSLWGNSNQPQHF
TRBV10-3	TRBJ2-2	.	CAISGDASNTGELFF
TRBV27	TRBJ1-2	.	CASSLSWAIGHGYTF
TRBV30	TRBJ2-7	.	CAWSLARAGEQYF
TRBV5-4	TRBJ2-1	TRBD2	CASSLYGGRNYNEQFF
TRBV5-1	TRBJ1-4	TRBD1	CASSLLPGTGVSGEKLFF
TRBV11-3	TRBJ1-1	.	CASSFLRGTEAFF
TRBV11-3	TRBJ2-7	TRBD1	CASSGRQGGQWEQYF
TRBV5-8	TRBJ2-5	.	CASIWGVQETQYF
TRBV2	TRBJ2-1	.	CASNRMYNEQFF
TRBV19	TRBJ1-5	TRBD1	CASSILLGRGRRMDQPQHF
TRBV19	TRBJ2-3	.	CASRVGPSTDTQYF
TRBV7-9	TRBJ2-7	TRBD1	CASSPRTGSIHEQYF
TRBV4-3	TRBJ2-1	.	CASSQEWGRYNEQFF
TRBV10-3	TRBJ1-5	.	CAISEAGTYQPQHF
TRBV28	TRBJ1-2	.	CASSWYWGYTF
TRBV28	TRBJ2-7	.	CASSPRNEQYF
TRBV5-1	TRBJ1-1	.	CASKNPGNTEAFF
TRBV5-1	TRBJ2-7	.	CASSLQGGIYEQYF
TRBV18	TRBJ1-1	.	CASSLQGMNTEAFF
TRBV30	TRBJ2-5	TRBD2	CAWVKASGRNSAQYF
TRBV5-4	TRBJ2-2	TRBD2	CASSGGLAGGLNTGELFF
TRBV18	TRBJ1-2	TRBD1	CASSPGQGRDYGYTF
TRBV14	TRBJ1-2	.	CASSQEAKGVYGYTF
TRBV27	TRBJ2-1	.	CASSLSKSRSYNEQFF
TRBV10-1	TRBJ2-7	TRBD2	CASSPTSGESPSEQYF
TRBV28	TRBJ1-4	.	CASSSPGRGRANEKLFF
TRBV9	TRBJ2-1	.	CASSPAGYYNEQFF
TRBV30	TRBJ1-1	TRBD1	CAWSPSRTGGVNTEAFF
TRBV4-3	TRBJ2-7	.	CASSQDGRGPYEQYF
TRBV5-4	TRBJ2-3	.	CASSLDYADTQYF
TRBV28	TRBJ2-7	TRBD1	CASSRPGTAYEQYF
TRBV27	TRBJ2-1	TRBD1	CASSHTIRMTGVRGFGEQFF
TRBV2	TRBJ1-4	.	CASSLQGLLNEKLFF
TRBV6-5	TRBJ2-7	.	CASSYSSYEQYF
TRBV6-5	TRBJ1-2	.	CASSPQGRVNYGYTF
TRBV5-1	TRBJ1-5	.	CASSLVAGPNQPQHF
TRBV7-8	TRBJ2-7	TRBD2	CASSLVLAGRSYEQYF
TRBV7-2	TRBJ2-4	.	CASSLTALKNIQYF